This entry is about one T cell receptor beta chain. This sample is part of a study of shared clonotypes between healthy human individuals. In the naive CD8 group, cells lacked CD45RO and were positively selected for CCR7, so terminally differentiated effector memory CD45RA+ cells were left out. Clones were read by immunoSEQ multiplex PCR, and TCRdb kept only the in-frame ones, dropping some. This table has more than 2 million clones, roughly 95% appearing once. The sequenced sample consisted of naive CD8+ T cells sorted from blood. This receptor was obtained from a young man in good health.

The CDR3 here is CASSLESGSSYNEQFF. The CDR3 coding sequence is TGCGCCAGCAGCTTGGAGTCAGGCAGCTCCTACAATGAGCAGTTCTTC. This chain links TRBV5-1 with TRBJ2-1; no clear D gene. This CDR3 has 16 residues. V was cut by 0 bases and J by 0 bases, with 10 bases left in between. The germline CDR1 and CDR2 sequences are SGHRS and YFSETQ.